The next 8 T cell receptor beta chains were all read from a single sample in a study of cytomegalovirus exposure and HLA in healthy donors. The PCR was carried out with 60 Vbeta primers and 13 Jbeta primers. Sequencing was performed with immunoSEQ multiplex PCR; in TCRdb, only in-frame clones are kept and a portion is missing. The repertoire holds tens of thousands of clones, with about three quarters as singletons. Sequences were obtained from PBMCs. The origin of the receptors is a male donor in good health and CMV-seropositive.

The chain is built from TRBV7-9 and TRBJ1-5; maybe TRBD1 (5 bases). CDR1 and CDR2 from the germline V gene are SEHNR and FQNEAQ (reference sequence). V was clipped by 4 bases and J by 0 bases, with 16 bases between them. This CDR3 contains 17 residues. CDR3 region: CASSSSRSTDSNQPQHF. As DNA, the CDR3 is TGTGCCAGCAGCTCATCCCGTTCGACAGATAGCAATCAGCCCCAGCATTTT. The full variable domain, rest sourced from reference TRBV7-9 and TRBJ1-5, is DTGVSQNPRHKITKRGQNVTFRCDPISEHNRLYWYRQTLGQGPEFLTYFQNEAQLEKSRLLSDRFSAERPKGSFSTLEIQRTEQGDSAMYLCASSSSRSTDSNQPQHFGDGTRLSIL.

The rearrangement links TRBV29-1 to TRBJ2-3; TRBD2 aligns across 10 bases. The junction had 10 bases not matched to a gene; V was cut back by 7 bases and J by 6 bases. The CDR3 is made up of 14 amino acids. Germline CDR1 is SQVTM and CDR2 is ANQGSEA. CDR3 in DNA: TGCAGCGCCGCCCTAGGGACTAGCGCTGATACGCAGTATTTT. It specifies CSAALGTSADTQYF.

V is TRBV7-2 and J is TRBJ2-1; 9 bases line up with TRBD2. J was trimmed by 4 bases and V by 5 bases; bases with no gene match: 6. This CDR3 is 15 amino acids long. CDR1 and CDR2 (germline): SGHTA, FQGNSA. The CDR3 loop is CASSRSGGQYNEQFF. CDR3 in DNA: TGTGCCAGCAGCAGAAGCGGGGGGCAATACAATGAGCAGTTCTTC.

The chain employs TRBV7-9 and TRBJ2-7, with 7 bases that match TRBD1. The J segment lost 4 bases and the V segment lost 7 bases, leaving 10 bases of the junction unmatched. This CDR3 region has 14 residues. CDR1 and CDR2 (germline): SEHNR, FQNEAQ (reference sequence). The chain's CDR3 is CASTGETGVYEQYF. The CDR3 DNA reads as TGTGCCAGCACCGGGGAAACAGGGGTGTACGAGCAGTACTTC. The complete variable domain, with remaining parts taken from reference TRBV7-9 and TRBJ2-7, reads DTGVSQNPRHKITKRGQNVTFRCDPISEHNRLYWYRQTLGQGPEFLTYFQNEAQLEKSRLLSDRFSAERPKGSFSTLEIQRTEQGDSAMYLCASTGETGVYEQYFGPGTRLTVT.

The rearrangement joins TRBV9 to TRBJ2-5, with a possible D match to TRBD1 (5 bases). The germline V gene encodes CDR1 SGDLS and CDR2 YYNGEE. With 3 bases removed from V and 5 bases from J, the gap between germline ends came to 17 bases. This CDR3 has 15 residues. The CDR3 DNA sequence: TGTGCCAGCAGCGGCCAAAGGACAACCGTGGAGACCCAGTACTTC. Translated, it gives CASSGQRTTVETQYF.

The CDR3 DNA sequence: TGCGCCAGCAGCTTCAGGACAGGGGGAGGTGGGGCCAACGTCCTGACTTTC. Encoded protein: CASSFRTGGGGANVLTF. V gene TRBV5-1 combines with J gene TRBJ2-6, with TRBD1 matching 10 bases. Trimming at V came to 2 bases and at J to 3 bases, leaving 5 bases not matched to a gene. Germline CDR1 is SGHRS and CDR2 is YFSETQ. The CDR3 loop spans 17 amino acids. Drawing the rest from reference TRBV5-1 and TRBJ2-6, the complete variable domain is KAGVTQTPRYLIKTRGQQVTLSCSPISGHRSVSWYQQTPGQGLQFLFEYFSETQRNKGNFPGRFSGRQFSNSRSEMNVSTLELGDSALYLCASSFRTGGGGANVLTFGAGSRLTVL.

This chain joins TRBV6-5 and TRBJ1-1; D ambiguous. The V and J ends lost 2 bases and 0 bases respectively, with 10 bases between them. The CDR3 is 15 residues long. Germline V gives CDR1 MNHEY, CDR2 SVGAGI. DNA for the CDR3: TGTGCCAGCAGTTACGAGGTACCACTGAACACTGAAGCTTTCTTT. It is translated as CASSYEVPLNTEAFF.

The chain links TRBV28 to TRBJ1-5; D unclear. The germline CDR1 and CDR2 sequences are MDHEN and SYDVKM. Trimming cost V 10 bases and J 1 base, with 8 bases left between them. This CDR3 spans 12 amino acids. CDR3 coding DNA: TGTGCCATCCGAGGAAGCAATCAGCCCCAGCATTTT. It yields the protein CAIRGSNQPQHF. Full variable domain (missing parts from reference TRBV28 and TRBJ1-5): DVKVTQSSRYLVKRTGEKVFLECVQDMDHENMFWYRQDPGLGLRLIYFSYDVKMKEKGDIPEGYSVSREKKERFSLILESASTNQTSMYLCAIRGSNQPQHFGDGTRLSIL.